This T cell receptor (beta chain) derives from a study of T cell responses to AZD1222 COVID-19 vaccine. The CDR3 totals 12 residues. Trimming took 3 bases from V and 8 from J, leaving 8 bases between them. From germline, CDR1 is LGHNA and CDR2 YNFKEQ. Repertoires were generated with immunoSEQ multiplex PCR, while TCRdb's copy carries only in-frame clones and drops some. The sample lists approximately 84,000 clones; 80% to 90% were seen once. The material sequenced was peripheral blood, taken on day 0 of AZD1222 vaccination. The clonotype was recovered from an adult in good health. The chain joins TRBV4-2 to TRBJ2-1; D possibly uses TRBD1 or TRBD2 (5 bases each). Written as DNA, the CDR3 is TGTGCCAGCAGCCAGGGACGAGATGAGCAGTTCTTC. Protein sequence: CASSQGRDEQFF.